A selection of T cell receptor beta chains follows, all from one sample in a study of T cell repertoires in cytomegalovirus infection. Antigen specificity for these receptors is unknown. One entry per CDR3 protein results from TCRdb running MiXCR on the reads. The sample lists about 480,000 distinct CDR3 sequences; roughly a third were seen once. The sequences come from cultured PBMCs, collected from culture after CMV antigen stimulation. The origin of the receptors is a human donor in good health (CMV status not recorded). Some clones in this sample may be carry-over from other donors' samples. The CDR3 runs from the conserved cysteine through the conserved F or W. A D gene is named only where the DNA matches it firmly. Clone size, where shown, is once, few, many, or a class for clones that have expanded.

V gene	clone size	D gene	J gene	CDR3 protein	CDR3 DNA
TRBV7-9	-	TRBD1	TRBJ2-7	CASSLGDRAHEQYF	TGTGCCAGCAGCTTAGGGGACAGGGCCCACGAGCAGTACTTC
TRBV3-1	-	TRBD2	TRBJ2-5	CASSRQTSGSAWETQYF	TGTGCCAGCAGCCGCCAGACTAGCGGGAGTGCTTGGGAGACCCAGTACTTC
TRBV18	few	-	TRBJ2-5	CASSPQGMEGETQYF	TGTGCCAGCTCACCACAGGGGATGGAGGGGGAGACCCAGTACTTC
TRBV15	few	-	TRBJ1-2	CATSRVFGGASGYTF	TGTGCCACCAGCAGAGTTTTCGGGGGGGCTAGCGGCTACACCTTC
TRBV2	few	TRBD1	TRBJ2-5	CASRLQGGQETQYF	TGTGCCAGCAGGTTACAGGGGGGTCAAGAGACCCAGTACTTC
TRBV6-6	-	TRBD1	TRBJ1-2	CASSFQGGSGYGYTF	TGTGCCAGCAGTTTTCAGGGGGGCTCTGGGTATGGCTACACCTTC
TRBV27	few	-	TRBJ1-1	CATLGHKGTEAFF	TGTGCCACCCTGGGACATAAGGGCACTGAAGCTTTCTTT
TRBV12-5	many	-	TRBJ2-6	CASGLGAGVSGANVLTF	TGTGCTAGTGGTTTAGGGGCAGGGGTCTCTGGGGCCAACGTCCTGACTTTC
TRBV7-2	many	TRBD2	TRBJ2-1	CASSSGLAGWYNEQFF	TGTGCCAGCAGCTCAGGACTAGCCGGGTGGTACAATGAGCAGTTCTTC
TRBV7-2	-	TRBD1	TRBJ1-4	CASSHPGQGNEKLFF	TGTGCCAGCAGCCATCCGGGACAGGGTAATGAAAAACTGTTTTTT
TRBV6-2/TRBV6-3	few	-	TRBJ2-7	CASSYGEWNEQYF	TGTGCCAGCAGTTACGGGGAATGGAACGAGCAGTACTTC
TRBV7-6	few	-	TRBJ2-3	CASSFARLRGGDTQYF	TGTGCCAGCAGCTTCGCGAGACTCCGAGGGGGAGATACGCAGTATTTT
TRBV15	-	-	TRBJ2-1	CATSKDVSSPNEQFF	TGTGCCACCAGTAAGGACGTAAGTTCCCCTAATGAGCAGTTCTTC
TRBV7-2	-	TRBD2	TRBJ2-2	CASSPLAGGPTGELFF	TGTGCCAGCAGCCCACTAGCGGGAGGGCCTACCGGGGAGCTGTTTTTT
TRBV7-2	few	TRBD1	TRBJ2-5	CASSLPTGSETQYF	TGTGCCAGCAGCTTACCGACAGGGTCAGAGACCCAGTACTTC
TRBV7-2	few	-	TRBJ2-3	CASSLRRTTDTQYF	TGTGCCAGCAGTCTCCGGCGGACCACAGATACGCAGTATTTT